The 7 T cell receptor beta chains in this list originate from one sample, sequenced in a study of beta chain features in type 1 diabetes. Isolated RNA was reverse transcribed in full, so expressed TCRB transcripts were sequenced. Clones were sequenced by immunoSEQ multiplex PCR, and TCRdb holds only the in-frame ones, with some missing. Among roughly 370,000 clones, roughly 14% were seen once, and the ten largest hold around 0.035%. The sequenced sample was naive CD4+ T cells from blood. The receptors stem from a man younger than 40 in good health.

V usage is TRBV7-2 and J usage is TRBJ2-1; the match to TRBD1 covers 8 bases. The CDR3 covers 15 residues. Losses at the gene ends were 5 bases for V and 5 bases for J; bases not matched to a gene: 8. Germline V gene lookup returns CDR1 SGHTA and CDR2 FQGNSA. The CDR3 here is CASSPDRATHNEQFF. The DNA for the CDR3 is TGTGCCAGCAGCCCGGACAGGGCCACTCACAATGAGCAGTTCTTC.

This chain joins TRBV7-2 and TRBJ1-5; D is possibly TRBD1 (5 bases). This CDR3 region has 13 residues. Germline V CDR1 and CDR2: SGHTA, FQGNSA. The V end was cut by 7 bases, the J end by 2 bases, with 9 bases between. The CDR3 spells CASTLTGNQPQHF. In DNA, the CDR3 is TGTGCCAGCACCCTGACAGGCAATCAGCCCCAGCATTTT.

This clone was seen only a few times. The V and J genes are TRBV29-1 and TRBJ1-1; possible D gene TRBD1, 5 bases. This CDR3 has 14 residues. The germline V gene has CDR1 SQVTM and CDR2 ANQGSEA. Trimming took 4 bases from V and 0 from J, leaving 12 bases between them. The CDR3 coding sequence is TGCAGCGTTGTGTTTTGGGGGATGAACACTGAAGCTTTCTTT. This sequence encodes CSVVFWGMNTEAFF.

This clone was seen only a few times. This chain joins TRBV2 and TRBJ1-4, with a weak D call TRBD1 (5 bases). This CDR3 is built from 14 residues. The V end lost 6 bases, the J end lost 8 bases, and 16 bases lay between the germline ends. Germline loops: CDR1 SNHLY, CDR2 FYNNEI. The CDR3 protein is CASSETGVNEKLFF. Written as DNA, the CDR3 is TGTGCCAGCAGCGAGACGGGGGTGAACGAAAAACTGTTTTTT.

The chain couples TRBV7-2 to TRBJ2-7; 11 bases fit TRBD2. V was pared by 2 bases and J by 4 bases, with 4 bases of the junction left unmatched. CDR1 is SGHTA, CDR2 FQGNSA, per germline. The CDR3 sequence is 15 residues long. The CDR3: CASSLMTSGEYEQYF. The CDR3 DNA is TGTGCCAGCAGCTTAATGACTAGCGGGGAGTACGAGCAGTACTTC.

The chain links TRBV21-1 to TRBJ2-1; no check of the table's D call, TRBD1, against the DNA was made. TRBV21-1 is assigned pseudogene status. This CDR3 comprises 15 residues. The CDR3 spells CASSRTECSYNEQFF. The CDR3 nucleotides are TGTGCCAGCAGTCGGACAGAGTGCTCCTACAATGAGCAGTTCTTC.

This clone turned up a few times. This chain uses TRBV19 with TRBJ1-5; D is ambiguous. The CDR3 is 13 amino acids. V lost 4 bases and J lost 9, with 13 bases in between. CDR1 and CDR2 from the germline V gene are LNHDA and SQIVND (reference sequence). CDR3 loop: CASSKPPGRPQHF. CDR3 nucleotide sequence: TGTGCCAGTAGTAAGCCCCCGGGGAGGCCCCAGCATTTT.